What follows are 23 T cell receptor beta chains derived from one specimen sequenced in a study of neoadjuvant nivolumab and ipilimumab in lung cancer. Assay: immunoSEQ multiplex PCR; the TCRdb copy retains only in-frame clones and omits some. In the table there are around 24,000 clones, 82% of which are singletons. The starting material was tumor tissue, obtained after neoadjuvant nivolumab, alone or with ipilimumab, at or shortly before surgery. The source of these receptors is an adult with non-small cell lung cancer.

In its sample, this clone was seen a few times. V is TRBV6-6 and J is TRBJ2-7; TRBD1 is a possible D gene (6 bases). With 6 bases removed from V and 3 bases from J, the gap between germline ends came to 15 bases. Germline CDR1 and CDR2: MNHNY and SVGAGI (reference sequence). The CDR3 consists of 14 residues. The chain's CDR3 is CASRPSGHNYEQYF. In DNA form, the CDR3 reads TGTGCCAGCAGACCCTCGGGACACAACTACGAGCAGTACTTC.

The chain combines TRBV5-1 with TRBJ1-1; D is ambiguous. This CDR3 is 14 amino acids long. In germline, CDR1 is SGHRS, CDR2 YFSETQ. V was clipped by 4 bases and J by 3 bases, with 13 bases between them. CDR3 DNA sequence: TGCGCCAGCAGCCTATATGATCTAGACACTGAAGCTTTCTTT. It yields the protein CASSLYDLDTEAFF.

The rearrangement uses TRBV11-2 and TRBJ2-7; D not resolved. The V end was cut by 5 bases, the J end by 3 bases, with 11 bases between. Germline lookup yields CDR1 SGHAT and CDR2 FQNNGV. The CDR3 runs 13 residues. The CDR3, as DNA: TGTGCCAGCAGCACGGACGGATTCTACGAGCAGTACTTC. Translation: CASSTDGFYEQYF.

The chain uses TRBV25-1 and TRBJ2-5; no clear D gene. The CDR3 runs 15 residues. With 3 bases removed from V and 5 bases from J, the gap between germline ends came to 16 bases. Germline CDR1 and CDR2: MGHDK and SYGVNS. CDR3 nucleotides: TGTGCCAGCAGTGACACCTCAGGACCCACGGAGACCCAGTACTTC. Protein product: CASSDTSGPTETQYF.

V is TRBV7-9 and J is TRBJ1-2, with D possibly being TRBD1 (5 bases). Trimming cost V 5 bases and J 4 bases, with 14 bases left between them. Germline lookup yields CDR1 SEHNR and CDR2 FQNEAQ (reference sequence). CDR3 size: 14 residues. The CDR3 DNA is TGTGCCAGCAGCCCGGATTCGGGGGGCTATGGCTACACCTTC. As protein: CASSPDSGGYGYTF. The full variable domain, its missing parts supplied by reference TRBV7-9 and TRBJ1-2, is DTGVSQNPRHKITKRGQNVTFRCDPISEHNRLYWYRQTLGQGPEFLTYFQNEAQLEKSRLLSDRFSAERPKGSFSTLEIQRTEQGDSAMYLCASSPDSGGYGYTFGSGTRLTVV.

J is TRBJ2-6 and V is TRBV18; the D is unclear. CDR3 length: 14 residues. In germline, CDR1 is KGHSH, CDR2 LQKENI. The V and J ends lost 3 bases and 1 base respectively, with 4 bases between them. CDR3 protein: CASSPVSGANVLTF. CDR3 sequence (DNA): TGTGCCAGCTCACCCGTTTCTGGGGCCAACGTCCTGACTTTC.

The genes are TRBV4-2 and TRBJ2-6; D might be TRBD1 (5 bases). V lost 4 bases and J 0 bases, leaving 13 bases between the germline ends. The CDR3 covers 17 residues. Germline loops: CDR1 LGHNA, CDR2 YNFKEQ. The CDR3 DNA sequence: TGTGCCAGCAGCCGCACTACAGGTGTCTCTGGGGCCAACGTCCTGACTTTC. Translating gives CASSRTTGVSGANVLTF.

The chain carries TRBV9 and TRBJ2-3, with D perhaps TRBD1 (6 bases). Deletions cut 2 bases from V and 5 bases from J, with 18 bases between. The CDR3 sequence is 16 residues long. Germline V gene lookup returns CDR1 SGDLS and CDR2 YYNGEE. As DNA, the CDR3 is TGTGCCAGCAGCGTGGGCTCAGGTCTAGGGGGAGATACGCAGTATTTT. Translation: CASSVGSGLGGDTQYF.

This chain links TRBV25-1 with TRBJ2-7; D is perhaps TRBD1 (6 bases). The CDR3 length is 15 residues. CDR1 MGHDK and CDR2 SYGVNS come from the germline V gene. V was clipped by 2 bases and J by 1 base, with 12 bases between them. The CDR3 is CASSELGADSYEQYF. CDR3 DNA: TGTGCCAGCAGTGAACTGGGGGCCGATTCCTACGAGCAGTACTTC.

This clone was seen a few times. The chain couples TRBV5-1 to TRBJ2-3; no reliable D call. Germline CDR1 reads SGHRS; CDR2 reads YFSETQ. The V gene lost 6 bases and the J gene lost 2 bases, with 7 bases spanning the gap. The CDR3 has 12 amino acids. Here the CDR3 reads CASMGITDTQYF. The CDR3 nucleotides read TGCGCCAGCATGGGGATCACAGATACGCAGTATTTT.

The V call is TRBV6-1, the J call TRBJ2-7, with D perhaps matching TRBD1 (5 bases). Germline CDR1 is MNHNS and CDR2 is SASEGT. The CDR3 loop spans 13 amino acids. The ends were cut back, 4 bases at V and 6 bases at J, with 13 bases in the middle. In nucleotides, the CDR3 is TGTGCCAGCAGTGGACAGTTCACTGGCGAGCAGTACTTC. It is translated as CASSGQFTGEQYF.

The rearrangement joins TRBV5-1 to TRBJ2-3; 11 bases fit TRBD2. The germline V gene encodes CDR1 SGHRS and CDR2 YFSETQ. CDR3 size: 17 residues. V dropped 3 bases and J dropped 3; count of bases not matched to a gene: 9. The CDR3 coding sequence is TGCGCCAGCAGCTCGTTAGCGGGAGGGGCCTTGACAGATACGCAGTATTTT. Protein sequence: CASSSLAGGALTDTQYF.

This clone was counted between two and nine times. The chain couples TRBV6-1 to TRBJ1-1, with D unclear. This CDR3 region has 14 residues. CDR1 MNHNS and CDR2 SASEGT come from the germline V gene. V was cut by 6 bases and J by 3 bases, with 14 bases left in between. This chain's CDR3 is CASRKLLEDTEAFF. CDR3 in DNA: TGTGCCAGCAGAAAGTTACTAGAAGACACTGAAGCTTTCTTT.

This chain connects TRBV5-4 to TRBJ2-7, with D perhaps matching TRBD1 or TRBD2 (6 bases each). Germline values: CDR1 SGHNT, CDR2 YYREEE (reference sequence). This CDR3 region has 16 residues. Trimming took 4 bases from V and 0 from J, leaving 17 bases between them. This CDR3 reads CASSQRGGDTSYEQYF. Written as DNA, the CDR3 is TGTGCCAGCAGCCAAAGGGGCGGGGACACCTCCTACGAGCAGTACTTC.

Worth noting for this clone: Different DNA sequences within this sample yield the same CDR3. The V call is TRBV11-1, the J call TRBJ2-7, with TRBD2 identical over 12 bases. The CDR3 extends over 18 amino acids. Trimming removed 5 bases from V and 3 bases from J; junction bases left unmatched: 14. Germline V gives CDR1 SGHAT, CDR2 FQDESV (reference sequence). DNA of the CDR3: TGTGCCAGCAGCCTCGGGACTAGCGGGCCCACCGGCGGCTACGAGCAGTACTTC. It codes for CASSLGTSGPTGGYEQYF.

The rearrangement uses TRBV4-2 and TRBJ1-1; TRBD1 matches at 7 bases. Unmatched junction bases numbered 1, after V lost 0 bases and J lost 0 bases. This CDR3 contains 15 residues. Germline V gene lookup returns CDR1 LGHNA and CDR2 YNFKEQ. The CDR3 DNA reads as TGTGCCAGCAGCCAAGAGCAGGGGGTGAACACTGAAGCTTTCTTT. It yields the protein CASSQEQGVNTEAFF.

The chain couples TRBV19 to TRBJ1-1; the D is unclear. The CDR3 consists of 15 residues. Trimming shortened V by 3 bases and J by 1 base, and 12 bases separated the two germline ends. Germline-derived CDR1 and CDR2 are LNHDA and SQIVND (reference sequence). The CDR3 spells CASSIFGRANTEAFF. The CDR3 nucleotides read TGTGCCAGTAGTATTTTTGGCCGTGCGAACACTGAAGCTTTCTTT.

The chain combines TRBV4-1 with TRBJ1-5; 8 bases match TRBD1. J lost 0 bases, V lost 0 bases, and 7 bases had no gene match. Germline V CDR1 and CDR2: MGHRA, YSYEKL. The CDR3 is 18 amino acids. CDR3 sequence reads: CASSQDPDRAGSNQPQHF. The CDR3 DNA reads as TGCGCCAGCAGCCAAGATCCGGACAGGGCGGGTAGCAATCAGCCCCAGCATTTT.

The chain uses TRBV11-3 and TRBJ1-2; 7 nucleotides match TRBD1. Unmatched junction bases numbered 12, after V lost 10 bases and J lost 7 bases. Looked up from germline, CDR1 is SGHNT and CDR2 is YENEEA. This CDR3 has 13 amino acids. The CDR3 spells CATQFDREVGYTF. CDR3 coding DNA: TGTGCCACCCAGTTCGACAGGGAGGTTGGCTACACCTTC.

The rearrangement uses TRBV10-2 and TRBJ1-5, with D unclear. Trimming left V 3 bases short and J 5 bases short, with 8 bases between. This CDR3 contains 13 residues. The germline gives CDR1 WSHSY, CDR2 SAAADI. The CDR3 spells CASSELVDQPQHF. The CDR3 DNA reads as TGCGCCAGCAGTGAATTAGTGGATCAGCCCCAGCATTTT.

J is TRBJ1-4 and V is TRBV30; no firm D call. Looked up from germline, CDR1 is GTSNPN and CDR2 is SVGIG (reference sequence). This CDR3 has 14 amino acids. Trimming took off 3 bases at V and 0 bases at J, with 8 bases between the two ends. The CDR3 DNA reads TGTGCCTGGAGATTTCGCTCAACTAATGAAAAACTGTTTTTT. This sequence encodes CAWRFRSTNEKLFF.

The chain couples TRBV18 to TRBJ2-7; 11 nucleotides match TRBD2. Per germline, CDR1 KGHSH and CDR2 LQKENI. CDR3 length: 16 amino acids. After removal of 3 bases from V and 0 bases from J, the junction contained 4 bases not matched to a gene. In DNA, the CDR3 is TGTGCCAGCTCACCGGGACTAGCGGACATCTCCTACGAGCAGTACTTC. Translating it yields CASSPGLADISYEQYF. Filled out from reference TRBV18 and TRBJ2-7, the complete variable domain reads NAGVMQNPRHLVRRRGQEARLRCSPMKGHSHVYWYRQLPEEGLKFMVYLQKENIIDESGMPKERFSAEFPKEGPSILRIQQVVRGDSAAYFCASSPGLADISYEQYFGPGTRLTVT.

CDR3 nucleotides: TGTGCCAGCAGCCGACAGGGTGGCGAGCAGTACTTC. Amino acid sequence: CASSRQGGEQYF. The rearrangement links TRBV7-9 to TRBJ2-7; 7 bases map to TRBD1. This CDR3 is 12 amino acids long. V was clipped by 5 bases and J by 6 bases; unmatched bases: 4. Germline V gene data show CDR1 as SEHNR and CDR2 as FQNEAQ (reference sequence). Variable domain in full (rest from reference TRBV7-9 and TRBJ2-7): DTGVSQNPRHKITKRGQNVTFRCDPISEHNRLYWYRQTLGQGPEFLTYFQNEAQLEKSRLLSDRFSAERPKGSFSTLEIQRTEQGDSAMYLCASSRQGGEQYFGPGTRLTVT.